The T cell receptor (beta chain) described here comes from a study of Graves' ophthalmopathy and Graves' hyperthyroidism. Findings of the study overall: Among thyroid clonotypes expanded above 0.001 frequency, most also appeared in blood. Sensitivity of roughly 71% and specificity of 72% to 80% were achieved by the model that predicted ophthalmopathy progression.

Amplifying from RNA transcripts, the study obtained TCR beta CDR3 regions. An initial RT-PCR round employing HTBI primers preceded a second-round multiplex PCR. TCRdb reprocessed the multiplex PCR reads via MiXCR and lists one record per CDR3 protein. The profile shows about 210,000 distinct CDR3 sequences, 25% to 35% of them singletons. This clonotype has more than one count but fewer than ten. Antigen: not known. Germline loops: CDR1 SGHNT, CDR2 YYREEE (reference sequence). The CDR3 is 15 residues long. V was clipped by 5 bases and J by 8 bases; unmatched bases: 10. The PBMCs had their origin in more than 9.5 ml of fresh peripheral blood.

Sequencing was performed on peripheral blood. The receptor was derived from a man aged 45-60 years with Graves' ophthalmopathy. The rearrangement links TRBV5-4 to TRBJ1-2; 12 bases line up with TRBD1. This CDR3 is CASRSGTGGAVGYTF. Written as DNA, the CDR3 is TGTGCCAGCAGGTCTGGGACAGGGGGCGCAGTCGGCTACACCTTC.